One and the same sample provided the 22 T cell receptor beta chains below, sequenced in a study of blood T cell repertoires in COVID-19. Generated by immunoSEQ multiplex PCR, the TCRdb table keeps only in-frame clones and is missing some. The repertoire holds fewer than 350,000 clones, with around four fifths as singletons. Material for sequencing was peripheral blood. These receptors were obtained from a woman aged 50 to 60 with active or convalescent COVID-19.

This sequence joins TRBV11-3 and TRBJ2-3; TRBD2 matches at 7 bases. The germline CDR1 and CDR2 sequences are SGHNT and YENEEA. The J segment lost 6 bases and the V segment lost 5 bases, leaving 2 bases of the junction unmatched. The CDR3 totals 12 residues. The CDR3 DNA sequence: TGTGCCAGCAGCCCCGGGGGGGATACGCAGTATTTT. It encodes CASSPGGDTQYF.

V usage is TRBV5-1 and J usage is TRBJ1-1, with a possible D match to TRBD1 (6 bases). Between the trimmed V and J ends, which lost 0 bases and 7 bases, there was a span of 13 bases. This CDR3 has 14 residues. Germline V gives CDR1 SGHRS, CDR2 YFSETQ. Written as DNA, the CDR3 is TGCGCCAGCAGCTTGGATGTGACAGGCCTTGAAGCTTTCTTT. Translated, it gives CASSLDVTGLEAFF.

This clone was found once. The rearrangement links TRBV5-5 to TRBJ2-1; 12 bases agree with TRBD2. CDR1 and CDR2 (germline): SGHKS, YYEKEE (reference sequence). Losses at the gene ends were 3 bases for V and 3 bases for J; bases not matched to a gene: 1. The CDR3 is 15 residues long. CDR3 sequence: CASSWGLAGYNEQFF. The CDR3 DNA reads as TGTGCCAGCAGCTGGGGACTAGCGGGCTACAATGAGCAGTTCTTC.

The V and J genes are TRBV29-1 and TRBJ2-7, with 8 positions matching TRBD1. The CDR3 is 13 amino acids. CDR1 SQVTM and CDR2 ANQGSEA come from the germline V gene. The junction had 7 bases not matched to a gene; V was cut back by 4 bases and J by 5 bases. The CDR3 spells CSVGPTGAHEQYF. CDR3 DNA: TGCAGCGTTGGTCCGACAGGGGCCCACGAGCAGTACTTC.

V usage is TRBV29-1 and J usage is TRBJ2-3, with a possible D match to TRBD2 (6 bases). V gave up 7 bases and J gave up 1 base, with 15 bases separating them. The CDR3 length is 14 residues. Germline CDR1 is SQVTM and CDR2 is ANQGSEA. CDR3 DNA sequence: TGCAGCGGGAGGAGGGGTATCGGCACAGATACGCAGTATTTT. It specifies CSGRRGIGTDTQYF.

The chain carries TRBV29-1 and TRBJ1-1; 11 positions agree with TRBD1. The CDR3 length is 12 residues. V shed 5 bases, J shed 5 bases, and the junction held 1 base outside the gene matches. Germline V gene lookup returns CDR1 SQVTM and CDR2 ANQGSEA. This CDR3 reads CSVWDRGTEAFF. For the CDR3, the DNA is TGCAGCGTTTGGGACAGGGGGACTGAAGCTTTCTTT.

This clone was seen a single time. The chain is built from TRBV6-5 and TRBJ1-1; TRBD1 matches 7 bases. This CDR3 is 14 amino acids long. The trim removed 4 bases at V and 6 bases at J, leaving 8 bases unmatched. CDR1 and CDR2 from the germline V gene are MNHEY and SVGAGI. The CDR3 DNA sequence: TGTGCCAGCAGTTTAAGGGGGCCTGGCGCTGAAGCTTTCTTT. This sequence encodes CASSLRGPGAEAFF.

With regard to this clone: Other DNA sequences of this sample code for an identical CDR3. The rearrangement joins TRBV19 to TRBJ2-5; maybe TRBD1 (7 bases). With 2 bases removed from V and 5 bases from J, the gap between germline ends came to 12 bases. Germline assignment: CDR1 LNHDA and CDR2 SQIVND (reference sequence). The CDR3 loop spans 14 amino acids. In nucleotides, the CDR3 is TGTGCCAGTAGTATACAGGGGGGCAGGGAGACCCAGTACTTC. It specifies CASSIQGGRETQYF.

The V call is TRBV12-3 or TRBV12-4, the J call TRBJ1-5, with no clear D. The CDR3 is made up of 13 amino acids. V was clipped by 0 bases and J by 5 bases, with 5 bases between them. CDR3 nucleotide sequence: TGTGCCAGCAGTTTAGCCCTCTATCAGCCCCAGCATTTT. Its protein is CASSLALYQPQHF.

This chain links TRBV5-1 with TRBJ1-2, with 10 bases matching TRBD1. The CDR3 totals 16 residues. CDR1 SGHRS and CDR2 YFSETQ come from the germline V gene. Germline trimming cut 4 bases from V and 3 bases from J; bases unmatched to any gene: 9. The CDR3 sequence: CASSMKPGQGYYGYTF. For the CDR3, the DNA is TGCGCCAGCAGCATGAAGCCGGGACAGGGGTACTATGGCTACACCTTC.

V usage is TRBV11-2 and J usage is TRBJ2-7; D is uncertain. V dropped 2 bases and J dropped 5 bases, with 13 bases sitting between them. CDR3 size: 14 residues. CDR1 and CDR2 from the germline V gene are SGHAT and FQNNGV. CDR3 region: CASSLTGSVHEQYF. As DNA, the CDR3 is TGTGCCAGCAGCTTAACCGGGTCTGTCCACGAGCAGTACTTC. Filled out from reference TRBV11-2 and TRBJ2-7, the complete variable domain reads EAGVAQSPRYKIIEKRQSVAFWCNPISGHATLYWYQQILGQGPKLLIQFQNNGVVDDSQLPKDRFSAERLKGVDSTLKIQPAKLEDSAVYLCASSLTGSVHEQYFGPGTRLTVT.

This clone was seen a handful of times. This chain joins TRBV7-3 and TRBJ1-3; 8 bases line up with TRBD1. CDR1 SGHTA and CDR2 FQGTGA come from the germline V gene. The J segment lost 2 bases and the V segment lost 5 bases, leaving 5 bases of the junction unmatched. The CDR3 has 15 amino acids. CDR3 sequence reads: CASSLDRGAGNTIYF. Here the CDR3 DNA reads TGTGCCAGCAGCCTAGACAGGGGAGCTGGAAACACCATATATTTT.

The chain links TRBV7-2 to TRBJ2-2; D gene uncertain. Between the trimmed V and J ends, which lost 3 bases and 2 bases, there was a span of 7 bases. Germline V gene data show CDR1 as SGHTA and CDR2 as FQGNSA. The CDR3 sequence is 14 residues long. Here the CDR3 reads CASSFVVNTGELFF. The CDR3 DNA sequence: TGTGCCAGCAGCTTTGTTGTAAACACCGGGGAGCTGTTTTTT. Combining the CDR3 with reference TRBV7-2 and TRBJ2-2 gives the whole variable domain GAGVSQSPSNKVTEKGKDVELRCDPISGHTALYWYRQSLGQGLEFLIYFQGNSAPDKSGLPSDRFSAERTGGSVSTLTIQRTQQEDSAVYLCASSFVVNTGELFFGEGSRLTVL.

The rearrangement joins TRBV27 to TRBJ2-7; no definite D call. CDR1 is MNHEY and CDR2 is SMNVEV in the germline V gene (reference sequence). V lost 0 bases to trimming and J lost 2 bases, with 11 bases between them. The CDR3 runs 15 residues. In nucleotides, the CDR3 is TGTGCCAGCAGTTTATCGATCCCCGGTACCTACGAGCAGTACTTC. As protein: CASSLSIPGTYEQYF.

Of note for this clone: A junction end diverges from the germline sequence, so it may reflect a read error. The chain has TRBV6-5 and TRBJ2-2, with D unclear. This CDR3 region has 14 residues. CDR1 is MNHEY and CDR2 is SVGAGI in the germline V gene. CDR3: CTSTLRVRTGELFF. The CDR3, as DNA: TGTACCAGCACGCTCCGGGTTCGCACCGGGGAGCTGTTTTTT.

The rearrangement links TRBV2 to TRBJ1-4, with 7 nucleotides matching TRBD1. This CDR3 contains 12 residues. Looked up from germline, CDR1 is SNHLY and CDR2 is FYNNEI. V lost 6 bases and J lost 8; bases outside the gene matches: 3. The CDR3 DNA follows: TGTGCCAGCAGAGGGGGCACCGAAAAACTGTTTTTT. Its translation is CASRGGTEKLFF.

This clone was detected once. The rearrangement uses TRBV7-2 and TRBJ1-2; TRBD1 matches 9 bases. This CDR3 is built from 15 residues. In germline, CDR1 is SGHTA, CDR2 FQGNSA. V shed 3 bases, J shed 8 bases, and the junction held 10 bases outside the gene matches. CDR3 amino acids: CASSFTGGRSGGYTF. The CDR3 nucleotides read TGTGCCAGCAGCTTCACAGGGGGCAGGAGTGGAGGCTACACCTTC. Filled out from reference TRBV7-2 and TRBJ1-2, the complete variable domain reads GAGVSQSPSNKVTEKGKDVELRCDPISGHTALYWYRQSLGQGLEFLIYFQGNSAPDKSGLPSDRFSAERTGGSVSTLTIQRTQQEDSAVYLCASSFTGGRSGGYTFGSGTRLTVV.

The CDR3 sequence: CASSSRTASNQPQHF. DNA for the CDR3: TGTGCCAGCTCAAGCCGAACAGCCTCCAATCAGCCCCAGCATTTT. The chain employs TRBV18 and TRBJ1-5; D is ambiguous. This CDR3 has 15 residues. The V end lost 5 bases, the J end lost 3 bases, and 14 bases lay between the germline ends. Germline CDR1 KGHSH, CDR2 LQKENI.

The chain employs TRBV6-1 and TRBJ2-2, with unresolved D. Deletions cut 2 bases from V and 7 bases from J, with 8 bases between. The CDR3 runs 13 residues. Germline lookup yields CDR1 MNHNS and CDR2 SASEGT. The CDR3 DNA sequence: TGTGCCAGCAGTGAAAACTCGATCGGGGAGCTGTTTTTT. As protein: CASSENSIGELFF.

A single count supports this clone. The genes are TRBV7-3 and TRBJ2-7, with 9 bases matching TRBD2. Germline-derived CDR1 and CDR2 are SGHTA and FQGTGA. V lost 5 bases to trimming and J lost 5 bases; unmatched junction nucleotides: 4. The CDR3 length is 13 residues. This chain's CDR3 is CASSQGLANEQYF. The CDR3 coding sequence is TGTGCCAGCAGCCAGGGACTAGCCAACGAGCAGTACTTC.

This chain connects TRBV4-1 to TRBJ2-1, with TRBD2 matching over 11 bases. V lost 1 base, J lost 4 bases, and 3 bases stayed unmatched. Germline-derived CDR1 and CDR2 are MGHRA and YSYEKL. The CDR3 is 16 amino acids. The CDR3 coding sequence is TGCGCCAGCAGCCAAGGACTAGCGGGGACATACAATGAGCAGTTCTTC. Its protein product is CASSQGLAGTYNEQFF.

This sequence joins TRBV2 and TRBJ1-5; maybe TRBD1 (6 bases). V shed 8 bases and J shed 1 base, with 15 bases lying between them. Germline CDR1 is SNHLY and CDR2 is FYNNEI. The CDR3 spans 15 residues. The CDR3 sequence: CASGVGGASNQPQHF. The CDR3, as DNA: TGTGCCAGCGGCGTGGGGGGGGCCAGCAATCAGCCCCAGCATTTT.